This TCR beta chain was captured by sequencing in a study of CD8 T cells in Susac syndrome. The controls, all healthy donors, were matched for age and sex. TEMRA cells were FACS-enriched, unlike CD8+ and CD4+ T cells, which were negatively isolated. The CDR3 has 16 amino acids. Germline trimming cut 2 bases from V and 4 bases from J; bases unmatched to any gene: 10. CDR1 SQVTM and CDR2 ANQGSEA come from the germline V gene. RNA amounts of roughly 0.45 to 1 ug underwent reverse transcription with random hexamers. Multiplex PCR with immunoSEQ amplified the TCR beta CDR3 across 54 Vbeta and 13 Jbeta. TCRdb reprocessed the immunoSEQ multiplex PCR reads with MiXCR, giving one entry per CDR3 protein. The table includes about 100,000 distinct CDR3 sequences, roughly 93% detected once.

The sequence derives from a human donor in good health. The rearrangement uses TRBV29-1 and TRBJ2-1, with TRBD1 identical over 8 bases. Sequencing used CD8+ T cells from PBMCs. The CDR3 here is CSVEPRGDRRYNEQFF. The CDR3 DNA follows: TGCAGCGTTGAACCTAGGGGGGACAGGAGGTACAATGAGCAGTTCTTC.